This T cell receptor beta chain was observed in a study of Graves' ophthalmopathy and Graves' hyperthyroidism. Ten or more counts support this clonotype. Its antigen is as yet unknown. General study findings and limits: Thyroid clonotypes that were expanded above 0.001 frequency mostly also appeared in blood.

V dropped 4 bases and J dropped 1; count of bases not matched to a gene: 6. Germline V gives CDR1 SGHRS, CDR2 YFSETQ. This CDR3 comprises 15 residues. From RNA, the CDR3 regions of TCR beta chains were amplified and sequenced. HTBI primers were employed in first-round RT-PCR, then a second-round multiplex PCR followed. Each CDR3 protein is one row after TCRdb ran MiXCR on the multiplex PCR reads. The sample includes 350,000 or so distinct CDR3 sequences, around a sixth of them seen just once. The sample consisted of peripheral blood. This sequence originates from an adult man with Graves' ophthalmopathy. This chain uses TRBV5-1 with TRBJ2-7; 9 nucleotides align to TRBD1. The CDR3 DNA sequence: TGCGCCAGCAGCCGCGACGGGACAGGGTCCTACGAGCAGTACTTC. Translation: CASSRDGTGSYEQYF.